The source of this TCR beta chain is a study of shared clonotypes between healthy human individuals. General observations from the study: Investigators expected sequencing depth to affect clonotype sharing among donors.

Participating donors were healthy, HIV-negative adults free of recent acute infections or vaccinations. The investigators split CD4+ cells into a CD45RA+ naive subset and a CD45RA-negative memory subset. Produced via immunoSEQ multiplex PCR; TCRdb's table is partial and in-frame only. The profile shows a few million clones, approximately 93% of them singletons. Regarding this clone: Its antigen is not known.

Sample: naive CD4+ T cells from PBMCs. Subset: CD45RA+ positively selected. This sequence originates from a man aged 18-30 years in good health. Some clones in this sample may be carry-over from other donors' samples.

The DNA of the CDR3 is TGTGCCAGCAGCTTGGGAGGGACAGGGGACTACGAGCAGTACTTC. Translating it yields CASSLGGTGDYEQYF. The chain links TRBV5-4 to TRBJ2-7; 10 positions agree with TRBD1. The germline CDR1 and CDR2 sequences are SGHNT and YYREEE (reference sequence). V gave up 0 bases and J gave up 3 bases; unmatched junction bases: 3. The CDR3 is 15 amino acids.